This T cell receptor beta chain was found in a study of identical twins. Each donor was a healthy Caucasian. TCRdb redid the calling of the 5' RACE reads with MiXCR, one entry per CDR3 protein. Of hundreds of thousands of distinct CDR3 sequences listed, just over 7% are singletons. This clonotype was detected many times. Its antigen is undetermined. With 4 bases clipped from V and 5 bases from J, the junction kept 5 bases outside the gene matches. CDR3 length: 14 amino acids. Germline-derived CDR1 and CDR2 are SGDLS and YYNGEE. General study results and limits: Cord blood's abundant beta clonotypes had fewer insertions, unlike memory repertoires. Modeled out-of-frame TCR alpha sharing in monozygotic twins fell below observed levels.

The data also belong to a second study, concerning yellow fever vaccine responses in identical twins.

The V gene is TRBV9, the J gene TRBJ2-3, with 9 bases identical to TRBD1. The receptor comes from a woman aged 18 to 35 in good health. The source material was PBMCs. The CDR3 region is CASSSRQGGDTQYF. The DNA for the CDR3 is TGTGCCAGCAGCAGCAGACAGGGGGGAGATACGCAGTATTTT.